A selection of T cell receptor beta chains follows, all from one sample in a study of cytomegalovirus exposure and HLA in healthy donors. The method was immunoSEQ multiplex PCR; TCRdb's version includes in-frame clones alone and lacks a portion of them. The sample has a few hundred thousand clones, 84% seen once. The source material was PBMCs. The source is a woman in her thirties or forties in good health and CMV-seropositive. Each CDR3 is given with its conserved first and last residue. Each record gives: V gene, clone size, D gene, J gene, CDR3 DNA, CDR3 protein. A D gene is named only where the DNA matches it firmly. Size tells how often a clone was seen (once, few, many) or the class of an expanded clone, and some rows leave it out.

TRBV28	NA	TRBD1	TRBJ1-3	TGTGCCAGCAGTCCCGGACAGGGCTCTGGAAACACCATATATTTT	CASSPGQGSGNTIYF
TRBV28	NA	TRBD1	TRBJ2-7	TGTGCCAGCAGTTTTAGGACAGGCGAACACGAGCAGTACTTC	CASSFRTGEHEQYF
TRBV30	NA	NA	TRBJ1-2	TGTGCCTGGAGCCTAACCACAACAAGACTATATGGCTACACCTTC	CAWSLTTTRLYGYTF
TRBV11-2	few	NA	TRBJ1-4	TGTGCCAGCAGCTCGGGACTGGAGGAAAAACTGTTTTTT	CASSSGLEEKLFF
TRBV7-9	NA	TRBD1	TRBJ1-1	TGTGCCAGCAGCTTAGGAGGGACAGGGAACACTGAAGCTTTCTTT	CASSLGGTGNTEAFF
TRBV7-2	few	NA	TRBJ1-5	TGTGCCAGCAGCCCAGCTGCGACAGAGGCCGTGGCCCAGCATTTT	CASSPAATEAVAQHF
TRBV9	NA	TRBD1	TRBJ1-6	TGTGCCAGCAGCGTTCAGGGGGCGTGGAATTCACCCCTCCACTTT	CASSVQGAWNSPLHF
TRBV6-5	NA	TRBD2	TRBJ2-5	TGTGCCAGCAGTTACTCCGGGGGACGGCGGGGGGAGACCCAGTACTTC	CASSYSGGRRGETQYF
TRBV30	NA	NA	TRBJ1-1	TGTGCCTGGGACGACAACCCGAACACTGAAGCTTTCTTT	CAWDDNPNTEAFF
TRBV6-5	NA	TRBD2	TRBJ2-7	TGTGCCAGCAAAGGGACTAGCGGCTCCTACGAGCAGTACTTC	CASKGTSGSYEQYF
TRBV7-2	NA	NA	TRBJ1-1	TGTGCCAGCAGCCCCCGCCCCCCGGGAGACACTGAAGCTTTCTTT	CASSPRPPGDTEAFF
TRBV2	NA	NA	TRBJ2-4	TGTGCCAGCAGTGAGGCTGGTCACAGTATGACCAAAAACATTCAGTACTTC	CASSEAGHSMTKNIQYF
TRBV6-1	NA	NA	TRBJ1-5	TGTGCCAGCAGCCTTTTAGCGGGCGTTTATCAGCCCCAGCATTTT	CASSLLAGVYQPQHF
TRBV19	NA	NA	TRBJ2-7	TGTGCCCTCAGCCGGGTCGTCTACGAGCAGTACTTC	CALSRVVYEQYF
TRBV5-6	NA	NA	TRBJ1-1	TGTGCCAGCAGCTTGGGTGGGGGCTGGGCTTTCTTT	CASSLGGGWAFF
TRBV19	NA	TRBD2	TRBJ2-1	TGTGCCAGTAGTAGCGCGGGACTAGCGGGAGGGGGTGAGCAGTTCTTC	CASSSAGLAGGGEQFF
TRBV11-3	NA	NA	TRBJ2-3	TGTGCCAGCAGCTTAGGTTGGTTGGTAGCGAAAACCACAGATACGCAGTATTTT	CASSLGWLVAKTTDTQYF
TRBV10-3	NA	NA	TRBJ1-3	TGTGCCATCAGTGAAAGCAGGGGTTCTGGAAACACCATATATTTT	CAISESRGSGNTIYF
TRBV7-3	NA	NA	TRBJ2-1	TGTGCCAGCAGCTTGGAGGGCCTCTCCTACAATGAGCAGTTCTTC	CASSLEGLSYNEQFF
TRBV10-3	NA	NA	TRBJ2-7	TGTGCCATCAGTGAGTCGGCTACAGGAAGCGAGCAGTACTTC	CAISESATGSEQYF
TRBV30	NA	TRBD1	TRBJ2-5	TGTGCCTGGATTCTAGGACAGGGGTTAGGGGAGACCCAGTACTTC	CAWILGQGLGETQYF
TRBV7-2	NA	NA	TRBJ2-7	TGTGCCAGCAGCTTAGGAGCTAGCTCCATCTACGAGCAGTACTTC	CASSLGASSIYEQYF
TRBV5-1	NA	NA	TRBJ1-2	TGCGCCAGCAGCTTGGGGGAGGCGGGCTACACCTTC	CASSLGEAGYTF
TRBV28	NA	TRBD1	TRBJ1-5	TGTGCCAGCACGGGACAGCTCAATCAGCCCCAGCATTTT	CASTGQLNQPQHF
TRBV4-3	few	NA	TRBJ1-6	TGCGCCAGCAGCCAAGAAACGGGGGGCGCGGGTAATTCACCCCTCCACTTT	CASSQETGGAGNSPLHF
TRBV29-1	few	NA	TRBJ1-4	TGCAGCGTCGCCCCAGGTCCTAATGAAAAACTGTTTTTT	CSVAPGPNEKLFF
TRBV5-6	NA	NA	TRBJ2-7	TGTGCCAGCAGCTTGTTCGGAGGCTACGAGCAGTACTTC	CASSLFGGYEQYF
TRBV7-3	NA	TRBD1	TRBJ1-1	TGTGCCAGCAGCATGGGACAGACTAACACTGAAGCTTTCTTT	CASSMGQTNTEAFF
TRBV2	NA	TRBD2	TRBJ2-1	TGTGCCAGCAGTATACTAGCGGGAGTGGGGAATGAGCAGTTCTTC	CASSILAGVGNEQFF
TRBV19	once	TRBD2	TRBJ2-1	TGTGCCAGTAGTATAACTAGCGGAAGAGGGAGTGAGCAGTTCTTC	CASSITSGRGSEQFF
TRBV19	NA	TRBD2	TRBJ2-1	TGTGCCAGTAGTAAGGGACTAGCGATTTACAATGAGCAGTTCTTC	CASSKGLAIYNEQFF
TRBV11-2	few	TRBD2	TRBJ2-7	TGTGCCAGCAGCTTAGTCCCGGGACTAGCGGGTTCCTACGAGCAGTACTTC	CASSLVPGLAGSYEQYF
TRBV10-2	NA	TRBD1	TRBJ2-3	TGCGCCACCGGGACAGGGAGGGGCACAGATACGCAGTATTTT	CATGTGRGTDTQYF
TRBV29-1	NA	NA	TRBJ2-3	TGCAGCGCAAGCACAGATACGCAGTATTTT	CSASTDTQYF
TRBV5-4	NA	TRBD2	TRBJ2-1	TGTGCCAGCAGCCGGACTAGCGGGAGATTGGTGGTCTACAATGAGCAGTTCTTC	CASSRTSGRLVVYNEQFF
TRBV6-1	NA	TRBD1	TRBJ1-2	TGTGCCAGCAGGAGGGACAGGGGTTTTAGTGGCTACACCTTC	CASRRDRGFSGYTF